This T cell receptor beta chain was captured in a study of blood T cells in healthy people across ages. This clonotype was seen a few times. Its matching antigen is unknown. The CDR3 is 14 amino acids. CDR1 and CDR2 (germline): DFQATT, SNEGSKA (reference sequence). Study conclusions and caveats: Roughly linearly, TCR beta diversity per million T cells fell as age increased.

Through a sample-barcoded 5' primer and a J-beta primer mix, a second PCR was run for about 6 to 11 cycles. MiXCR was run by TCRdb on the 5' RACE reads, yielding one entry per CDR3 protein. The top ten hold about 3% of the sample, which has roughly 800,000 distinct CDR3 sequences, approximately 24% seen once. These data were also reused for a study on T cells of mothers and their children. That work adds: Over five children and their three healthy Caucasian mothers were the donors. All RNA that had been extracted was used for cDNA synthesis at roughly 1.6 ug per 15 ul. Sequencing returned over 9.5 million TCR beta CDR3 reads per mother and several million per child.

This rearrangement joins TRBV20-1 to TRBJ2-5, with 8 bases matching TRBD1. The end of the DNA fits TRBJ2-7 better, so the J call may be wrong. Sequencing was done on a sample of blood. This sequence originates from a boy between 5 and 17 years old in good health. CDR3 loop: CSAVSGTGAYEQYF. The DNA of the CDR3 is TGCAGTGCTGTCTCCGGGACAGGAGCCTACGAGCAGTACTTC.